The following is a TCR beta chain sequence with its context. What it binds is not known. One entry per CDR3 protein, called by TCRdb with MiXCR from the RACE reads. Altogether 150,000 to 200,000 distinct CDR3 sequences are present, around 20% being singletons, with the ten largest covering about 6.7%. The data stem from a study of human T cells and chemical hapten exposure. Study background: The patients were mostly female; they had alopecia areata, totalis or universalis. Study conclusions and caveats: TCRs exceeding a frequency of 1 in 1000 stayed unchanged under DPC sensitization.

Germline V gives CDR1 SQVTM, CDR2 ANQGSEA. There are 13 residues in the CDR3. V was pared by 4 bases and J by 1 base, with 5 bases between. Specified time point: patch test 1, 2 weeks after DPC sensitization. Noted treatment: therapeutic diphenylcyclopropenone sensitization with weekly scalp DPC. Each donor was an alopecia patient between 18 and 70 years of age who qualified for DPC. Someone pulled total RNA out of unfractionated whole blood. This specimen was whole blood, taken in connection with sensitization to the hapten diphenylcyclopropenone (DPC). The rearrangement joins TRBV29-1 to TRBJ2-6, with D uncertain. This receptor was obtained from a woman aged 45-59 years with alopecia areata. Some clones in this sample may be carry-over from other donors' samples. CDR3 sequence (DNA): TGCAGCGTTGGGGCATCTGGGGCCAACGTCCTGACTTTC. It codes for CSVGASGANVLTF.